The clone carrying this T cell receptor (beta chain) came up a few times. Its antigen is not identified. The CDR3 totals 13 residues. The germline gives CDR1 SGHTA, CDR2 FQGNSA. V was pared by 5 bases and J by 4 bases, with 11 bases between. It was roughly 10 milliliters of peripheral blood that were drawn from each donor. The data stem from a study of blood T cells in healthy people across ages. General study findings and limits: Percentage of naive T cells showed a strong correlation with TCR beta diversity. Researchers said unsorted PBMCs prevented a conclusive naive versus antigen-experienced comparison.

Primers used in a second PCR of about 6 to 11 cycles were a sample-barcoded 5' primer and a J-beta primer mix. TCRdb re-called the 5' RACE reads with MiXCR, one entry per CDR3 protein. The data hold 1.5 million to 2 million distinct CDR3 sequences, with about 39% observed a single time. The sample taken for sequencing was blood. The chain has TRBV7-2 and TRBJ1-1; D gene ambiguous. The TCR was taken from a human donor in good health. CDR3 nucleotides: TGTGCCAGCAGCATGTACGAGCGCACTGAAGCTTTCTTT. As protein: CASSMYERTEAFF.